This TCR beta chain was retrieved from a study of blood T cell repertoires in COVID-19. Germline CDR1 reads SGHTA; CDR2 reads FQGNSA. The CDR3 sequence is 16 residues long. Deletions cut 2 bases from V and 4 bases from J, with 17 bases between. Profiled with immunoSEQ multiplex PCR; TCRdb holds only in-frame clones, not every one. This sample has about 170,000 clones, with roughly 89% found just once. The sample taken for sequencing was peripheral blood. The origin of this receptor is a man aged 18 to 30 with active or convalescent COVID-19. The V and J genes are TRBV7-2 and TRBJ1-2; a weak D match, TRBD1 (6 bases). For the CDR3, the DNA is TGTGCCAGCAGCTTACCTTTCGGCAGGGGTAGCTATGGCTACACCTTC. It encodes CASSLPFGRGSYGYTF.